The text below deals with one T cell receptor (beta chain). Which antigen it targets is not known. Base-call qualities are not available, and no considerably larger clone is one nucleotide away. V was cut back by 5 bases and J by 1 base, leaving a gap of 6 bases between them. From cysteine to phenylalanine, the CDR3 is 13 amino acids long. Solely the CDR3 DNA is kept, with 39 bases framed from the first base. According to the germline V gene, CDR1 reads KGHSH and CDR2 reads LQKENI. The data originate from a study of control samples from healthy donors and cancer patients (TCRdb year 2020). Library preparation used the immunoSEQ multiplex PCR assay. The immuneACCESS repertoire file appears here via TCRdb, limited to in-frame rearrangements. These files lack a portion of the clones; in checked studies, under half of the deficit traces to unresolved V genes, and the cause of the others is not known. In this sample the table shows approximately 120,000 clones, around 87% of which occur a single time. Of the sample, about 3% falls within the top ten clones.

This sequence was found in a man in his fifties or sixties in good health. The sample comprised blood. The chain is made from TRBV18 and TRBJ1-3; the D gene cannot be resolved reliably. The sequenced DNA: TGTGCCAGCTCATGGGGTTCTGGAAACACCATATATTTT. Its translation is CASSWGSGNTIYF. With the portions outside the CDR3 filled from the reference TRBV18 and TRBJ1-3 genes, the complete variable region becomes NAGVMQNPRHLVRRRGQEARLRCSPMKGHSHVYWYRQLPEEGLKFMVYLQKENIIDESGMPKERFSAEFPKEGPSILRIQQVVRGDSAAYFCASSWGSGNTIYFGEGSWLTVV.